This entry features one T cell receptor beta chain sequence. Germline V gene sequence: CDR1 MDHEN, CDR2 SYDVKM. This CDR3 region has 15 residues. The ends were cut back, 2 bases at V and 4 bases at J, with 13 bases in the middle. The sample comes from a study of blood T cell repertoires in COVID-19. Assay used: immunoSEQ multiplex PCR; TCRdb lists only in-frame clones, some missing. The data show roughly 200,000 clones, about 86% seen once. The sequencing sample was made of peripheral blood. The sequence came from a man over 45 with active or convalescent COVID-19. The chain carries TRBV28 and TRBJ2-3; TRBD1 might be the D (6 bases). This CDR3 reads CASSLQQGDADTQYF. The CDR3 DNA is TGTGCCAGCAGTTTACAACAGGGAGATGCAGATACGCAGTATTTT.